This note documents a single TCR beta chain sequence. This sample was taken from a study of blood T cell repertoires in COVID-19. Study summary: Material from acute and convalescent COVID-19 was sourced from the United States, Italy and Spain. Sources were T cells, B-cell-depleted T cells, or PBMCs; the material itself was cDNA or gDNA.

Under the authors' procedure: Amplifying reference gene primers gave estimates of nucleated cell counts. The repertoire was sequenced with immunoSEQ multiplex PCR; TCRdb's copy has only in-frame clones and lacks some. V, J and clone size derive from that table, while D and trimming were established from the DNA sequence. The table has around 100,000 clones, 85% seen once. With 4 bases clipped from V and 5 bases from J, the junction kept 7 bases outside the gene matches. Germline V gene sequence: CDR1 LGHNA, CDR2 YNFKEQ. The CDR3 has 15 amino acids. This receptor was identified in a man aged 50 to 60 with active or convalescent COVID-19. V is TRBV4-2 and J is TRBJ2-1; 8 bases match TRBD2. Sequencing was carried out using peripheral blood. CDR3 coding DNA: TGTGCCAGCAGCCTTTGGGCGGGAGGAGACAATGAGCAGTTCTTC. It translates to CASSLWAGGDNEQFF.